These 28 T cell receptor beta chains came from one sample sequenced in a study of cytomegalovirus exposure and HLA in healthy donors. The PCR contained 60 Vbeta and 13 Jbeta primers. TCRdb keeps only in-frame clones here, not all; method: immunoSEQ multiplex PCR. The repertoire includes 150,000 or so clones, approximately 83% of them detected once, and roughly 9.3% sits in the top ten. Sequencing was carried out using PBMCs. Receptors were obtained from a young man in good health and CMV-seropositive.

This chain joins TRBV4-1 and TRBJ1-2, with a tentative D call TRBD1 (5 bases). Per germline, CDR1 MGHRA and CDR2 YSYEKL. V was trimmed by 4 bases and J by 2 bases, leaving 23 bases between them. This CDR3 spans 18 amino acids. CDR3 bases: TGCGCCAGCAGCCCCCAATTACAGGCAGCCCGAGTAAACTATGGCTACACCTTC. Translated, it gives CASSPQLQAARVNYGYTF.

The chain employs TRBV6-6 and TRBJ2-3; D is possibly TRBD2 (5 bases). The CDR3 runs to 15 residues. Looked up from germline, CDR1 is MNHNY and CDR2 is SVGAGI (reference sequence). With 6 bases removed from V and 0 bases from J, the gap between germline ends came to 13 bases. The CDR3 here is CASRETIPSTDTQYF. The CDR3 nucleotides read TGTGCCAGCAGGGAGACTATCCCTAGCACAGATACGCAGTATTTT.

This clone was seen a single time. V is TRBV6-5 and J is TRBJ1-6, with a possible D match to TRBD1 (6 bases). V was trimmed by 6 bases and J by 9 bases, leaving 15 bases between them. This CDR3 spans 14 amino acids. CDR1 and CDR2 from the germline V gene are MNHEY and SVGAGI. The CDR3 DNA follows: TGTGCCAGCAGGCTCGGGGGGCAGGGTTCACCCCTCCACTTT. Its translation: CASRLGGQGSPLHF.

The rearrangement links TRBV6-1 to TRBJ1-2, with 7 bases lining up with TRBD1. The CDR3 spans 15 residues. Trimming took 6 bases from V and 3 from J; bases not matched to a gene: 10. The germline CDR1 and CDR2 sequences are MNHNS and SASEGT. CDR3 nucleotides: TGTGCCAGCAGCCACAGGGGTCCCGTTGACTATGGCTACACCTTC. As protein: CASSHRGPVDYGYTF.

The chain employs TRBV10-3 and TRBJ2-5; D might be TRBD2 (6 bases). The CDR3 sequence is 16 residues long. The V gene lost 4 bases and the J gene lost 4 bases, with 19 bases spanning the gap. The germline gives CDR1 ENHRY, CDR2 SYGVKD. CDR3 amino acids: CAISAQGGETGETQYF. In nucleotides, the CDR3 is TGTGCCATCAGTGCCCAAGGCGGGGAGACGGGAGAGACCCAGTACTTC.

This chain uses TRBV4-1 with TRBJ2-7, with 7 bases matching TRBD2. With 0 bases clipped from V and 2 bases from J, the junction kept 4 bases outside the gene matches. This CDR3 is built from 15 residues. Germline V CDR1 and CDR2: MGHRA, YSYEKL. CDR3 residues: CASSQEETSPYEQYF. CDR3 coding DNA: TGCGCCAGCAGCCAAGAAGAGACTAGCCCCTACGAGCAGTACTTC.

The chain recombines TRBV9 with TRBJ2-7; weak D call: TRBD1 (5 bases). The germline CDR1 and CDR2 sequences are SGDLS and YYNGEE. Trimming shortened V by 0 bases and J by 0 bases, and 7 bases separated the two germline ends. CDR3 length: 14 residues. CDR3 coding DNA: TGTGCCAGCAGCGTAGCAGGGTACTCCTACGAGCAGTACTTC. Translated, it gives CASSVAGYSYEQYF. Using reference TRBV9 and TRBJ2-7 for the parts outside the CDR3, the full variable domain is DSGVTQTPKHLITATGQRVTLRCSPRSGDLSVYWYQQSLDQGLQFLIQYYNGEERAKGNILERFSAQQFPDLHSELNLSSLELGDSALYFCASSVAGYSYEQYFGPGTRLTVT.

This chain connects TRBV18 to TRBJ1-1; D unclear. The CDR3 has 14 amino acids. Trimming pared 4 bases from V and 1 base from J, leaving 10 bases between. The germline CDR1 and CDR2 sequences are KGHSH and LQKENI. DNA for the CDR3: TGTGCCAGCTCACAGAGTCTCTCGAACACTGAAGCTTTCTTT. Translated, it gives CASSQSLSNTEAFF.

The V and J genes are TRBV19 and TRBJ2-6; TRBD1 agrees at 7 bases. Trimming removed 1 base from V and 0 bases from J; junction bases left unmatched: 6. The CDR3 runs to 18 residues. Germline V CDR1 and CDR2: LNHDA, SQIVND (reference sequence). Here the CDR3 DNA reads TGTGCCAGTAGTATAGGACAGGGTAACCCCTCTGGGGCCAACGTCCTGACTTTC. Translated: CASSIGQGNPSGANVLTF.

This chain links TRBV9 with TRBJ2-5; weak D call: TRBD2 (5 bases). CDR1 and CDR2 (germline): SGDLS, YYNGEE. The V gene lost 0 bases and the J gene lost 3 bases, with 9 bases spanning the gap. The CDR3 loop spans 14 amino acids. Here the CDR3 DNA reads TGTGCCAGCAGCGTAGCGGGGATAAAAGAGACCCAGTACTTC. Its protein product is CASSVAGIKETQYF.

V and J are TRBV4-3 and TRBJ2-5, with a weak D call TRBD2 (7 bases). With the DNA end fitting TRBJ2-7 better, the J assignment may be wrong. There are 15 residues in the CDR3. Germline CDR1 LGHNA, CDR2 YSLEER. The CDR3 region is CASSQEGRGSYEQYF. The CDR3 DNA follows: TGCGCCAGCAGCCAAGAAGGGAGGGGGAGCTACGAGCAGTACTTC.

This chain connects TRBV7-9 to TRBJ2-5, with 8 bases aligning to TRBD2. With V trimmed by 6 bases and J by 0 bases, 3 bases remained unmatched. This CDR3 comprises 14 residues. CDR1 is SEHNR, CDR2 FQNEAQ, per germline (reference sequence). The DNA of the CDR3 is TGTGCCAGCAGACTTAGCGGGAACCAAGAGACCCAGTACTTC. Protein sequence: CASRLSGNQETQYF. Looking up the rest from reference TRBV7-9 and TRBJ2-5 gives the full variable domain: DTGVSQNPRHKITKRGQNVTFRCDPISEHNRLYWYRQTLGQGPEFLTYFQNEAQLEKSRLLSDRFSAERPKGSFSTLEIQRTEQGDSAMYLCASRLSGNQETQYFGPGTRLLVL.

The rearrangement uses TRBV12-5 and TRBJ2-5; maybe TRBD2 (6 bases). The CDR3 covers 11 residues. The germline V gene encodes CDR1 LGHNT and CDR2 FRNRAP. V was trimmed by 3 bases and J by 12 bases, leaving 11 bases between them. The CDR3 sequence is CASGLSGLEYF. As DNA, the CDR3 is TGTGCTAGTGGTTTATCGGGACTTGAGTACTTC. The complete variable domain, with remaining parts taken from reference TRBV12-5 and TRBJ2-5, reads DARVTQTPRHKVTEMGQEVTMRCQPILGHNTVFWYRQTMMQGLELLAYFRNRAPLDDSGMPKDRFSAEMPDATLATLKIQPSEPRDSAVYFCASGLSGLEYFGPGTRLLVL.

The chain combines TRBV5-6 with TRBJ2-3, with D possibly TRBD1 on 5 matching bases. The CDR3 has 14 residues. Trimming cost V 4 bases and J 5 bases, with 14 bases left between them. Germline-derived CDR1 and CDR2 are SGHDT and YYEEEE. The CDR3 region is CASSPGRLVDTQYF. CDR3 DNA: TGTGCCAGCAGCCCAGGGCGCCTGGTAGATACGCAGTATTTT.

The chain uses TRBV6-5 and TRBJ2-7, with D possibly being TRBD1 (6 bases). Trimming removed 2 bases at V and 0 bases at J, with 11 bases between. CDR1 and CDR2 (germline): MNHEY, SVGAGI. CDR3 size: 15 residues. CDR3 coding DNA: TGTGCCAGCAGTTACCAGACAGGAGCCTCCTACGAGCAGTACTTC. It specifies CASSYQTGASYEQYF.

Remarks on this clone: At the DNA level, this CDR3 is encoded by other sequences in the same sample as well. The chain recombines TRBV27 with TRBJ1-5; D is undetermined. The CDR3 contains 13 residues. Per the germline V gene, CDR1 is MNHEY and CDR2 is SMNVEV (reference sequence). V was clipped by 3 bases and J by 0 bases, with 3 bases between them. Here the CDR3 reads CASSFSSNQPQHF. For the CDR3, the DNA is TGTGCCAGCAGTTTCAGTAGCAATCAGCCCCAGCATTTT.

This chain connects TRBV5-1 to TRBJ1-1; 7 bases are shared with TRBD1. Germline lookup yields CDR1 SGHRS and CDR2 YFSETQ. The CDR3 loop spans 16 amino acids. With V trimmed by 0 bases and J by 0 bases, 5 bases remained unmatched. The CDR3 loop reads CASSLAQGGMNTEAFF. The CDR3 DNA follows: TGCGCCAGCAGCTTGGCCCAAGGGGGCATGAACACTGAAGCTTTCTTT.

The J gene is TRBJ2-2, the V gene TRBV28; 7 nucleotides match TRBD1. The junction had 3 bases not matched to a gene; V was cut back by 1 base and J by 4 bases. The germline gives CDR1 MDHEN, CDR2 SYDVKM. The length of the CDR3 is 15 residues. The CDR3 is CASSLSDRATGELFF. The DNA for the CDR3 is TGTGCCAGCAGTTTATCCGACAGGGCCACCGGGGAGCTGTTTTTT.

The chain is built from TRBV5-1 and TRBJ2-5; D is perhaps TRBD1 (6 bases). V gave up 0 bases and J gave up 2 bases, with 20 bases separating them. CDR1 SGHRS and CDR2 YFSETQ come from the germline V gene. The CDR3 runs to 18 residues. This chain's CDR3 is CASSLALASQGNQETQYF. The DNA of the CDR3 is TGCGCCAGCAGCTTGGCCTTAGCATCCCAGGGGAATCAAGAGACCCAGTACTTC.

The J gene is TRBJ1-3, the V gene TRBV19, with D tentatively TRBD1 (6 bases). Germline assignment: CDR1 LNHDA and CDR2 SQIVND (reference sequence). Deletions cut 3 bases from V and 5 bases from J, with 8 bases between. This CDR3 contains 13 residues. This CDR3 reads CASSMGHRNTIYF. The CDR3 coding sequence is TGTGCCAGTAGTATGGGACACCGAAACACCATATATTTT. The whole variable domain, filled in from reference TRBV19 and TRBJ1-3, reads DGGITQSPKYLFRKEGQNVTLSCEQNLNHDAMYWYRQDPGQGLRLIYYSQIVNDFQKGDIAEGYSVSREKKESFPLTVTSAQKNPTAFYLCASSMGHRNTIYFGEGSWLTVV.

The chain employs TRBV9 and TRBJ1-2, with TRBD1 as a possible D gene (5 bases). Germline V gene data show CDR1 as SGDLS and CDR2 as YYNGEE. The CDR3 is 14 amino acids. Trimming cost V 4 bases and J 2 bases, with 12 bases left between them. In nucleotides, the CDR3 is TGTGCCAGCAGCCCCGACAGACGGAACTATGGCTACACCTTC. Translation: CASSPDRRNYGYTF.

This sequence joins TRBV5-4 and TRBJ2-5; 7 nucleotides agree with TRBD1. V dropped 4 bases and J dropped 1; count of bases not matched to a gene: 10. Germline V gene lookup returns CDR1 SGHNT and CDR2 YYREEE (reference sequence). This CDR3 has 16 residues. CDR3 sequence reads: CASSLPGQHIQETQYF. CDR3 in DNA: TGTGCCAGCAGCCTCCCGGGACAGCACATCCAAGAGACCCAGTACTTC.

This sequence joins TRBV19 and TRBJ2-3; 9 bases map to TRBD1. CDR1 LNHDA and CDR2 SQIVND come from the germline V gene (reference sequence). Trimming took 6 bases from V and 6 from J; bases not matched to a gene: 7. The CDR3 runs 14 residues. The CDR3 DNA follows: TGTGCCAGTAGATTCGGGACAGGGTCCGATACGCAGTATTTT. Translating it yields CASRFGTGSDTQYF.

CDR3 sequence (DNA): TGTGCCAGCAGTTCCGACAGGGTGCAGCCCCAGCATTTT. Amino acid sequence: CASSSDRVQPQHF. V gene TRBV7-2 combines with J gene TRBJ1-5, with 7 bases that match TRBD1. Germline CDR1 and CDR2: SGHTA and FQGNSA. There are 13 residues in the CDR3. The ends lost 6 bases at V and 7 bases at J; junction bases unmatched: 6.

The genes are TRBV15 and TRBJ2-2; possible D gene TRBD1, 5 bases. The V end was cut by 2 bases, the J end by 4 bases, with 8 bases between. CDR3 size: 14 residues. Germline CDR1 and CDR2: LNHNV and YYDKDF (reference sequence). The CDR3 is CATSRQGGTGELFF. The CDR3, as DNA: TGTGCCACCAGCAGACAGGGTGGCACCGGGGAGCTGTTTTTT.

This clone has only a few counts. This chain links TRBV14 with TRBJ1-1, with TRBD1 as a possible D gene (5 bases). Germline lookup yields CDR1 SGHDN and CDR2 FVKESK. The CDR3 loop spans 17 amino acids. Between the trimmed V and J ends, which lost 4 bases and 0 bases, there was a span of 18 bases. The CDR3 DNA is TGTGCCAGCAGCCTCCGGCGGGGCACGATCATGAACACTGAAGCTTTCTTT. It specifies CASSLRRGTIMNTEAFF.

The genes are TRBV14 and TRBJ2-1; D gene unclear. The CDR3 has 13 residues. Per germline, CDR1 SGHDN and CDR2 FVKESK. The V and J ends lost 4 bases and 11 bases respectively, with 15 bases between them. The CDR3 DNA follows: TGTGCCAGCAGCCGGAACCTACAAACTAAGCAGTTCTTC. This gives the protein CASSRNLQTKQFF.

The chain recombines TRBV5-8 with TRBJ1-2; possible D gene TRBD1, 5 bases. The CDR3 is 15 amino acids. Germline V lookup: CDR1 SGHTS, CDR2 YDEGEE. Between the trimmed V and J ends, which lost 4 bases and 2 bases, there was a span of 15 bases. DNA of the CDR3: TGTGCCAGCAGCCCTAAATGGGGACTGAACTATGGCTACACCTTC. As protein: CASSPKWGLNYGYTF. The whole variable domain, remainder taken from reference TRBV5-8 and TRBJ1-2, is EAGVTQSPTHLIKTRGQQATLRCSPISGHTSVYWYQQALGLGLQFLLWYDEGEERNRGNFPPRFSGRQFPNYSSELNVNALELEDSALYLCASSPKWGLNYGYTFGSGTRLTVV.